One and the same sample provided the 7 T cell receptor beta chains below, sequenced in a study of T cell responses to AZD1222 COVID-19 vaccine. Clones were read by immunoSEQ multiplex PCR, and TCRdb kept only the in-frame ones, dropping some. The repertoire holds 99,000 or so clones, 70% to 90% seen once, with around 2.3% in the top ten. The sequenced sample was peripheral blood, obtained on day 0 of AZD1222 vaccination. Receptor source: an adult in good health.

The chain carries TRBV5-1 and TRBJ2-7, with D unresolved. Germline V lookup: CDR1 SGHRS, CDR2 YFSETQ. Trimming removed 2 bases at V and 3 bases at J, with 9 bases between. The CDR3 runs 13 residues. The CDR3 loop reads CASSLNFDYEQYF. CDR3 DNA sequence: TGCGCCAGCAGCTTAAATTTCGACTACGAGCAGTACTTC.

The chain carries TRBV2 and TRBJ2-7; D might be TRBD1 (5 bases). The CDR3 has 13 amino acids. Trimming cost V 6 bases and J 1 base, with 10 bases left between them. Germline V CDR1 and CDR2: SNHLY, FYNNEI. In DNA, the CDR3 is TGTGCCAGCAGCAACAGGTTGTCCTACGAGCAGTACTTC. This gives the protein CASSNRLSYEQYF.

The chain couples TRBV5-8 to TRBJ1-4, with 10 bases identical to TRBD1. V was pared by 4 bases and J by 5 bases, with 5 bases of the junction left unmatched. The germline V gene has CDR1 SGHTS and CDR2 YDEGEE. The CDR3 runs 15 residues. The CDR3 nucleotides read TGTGCCAGCAGCCCGACGGGACAGGGGAATGAAAAACTGTTTTTT. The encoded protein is CASSPTGQGNEKLFF.

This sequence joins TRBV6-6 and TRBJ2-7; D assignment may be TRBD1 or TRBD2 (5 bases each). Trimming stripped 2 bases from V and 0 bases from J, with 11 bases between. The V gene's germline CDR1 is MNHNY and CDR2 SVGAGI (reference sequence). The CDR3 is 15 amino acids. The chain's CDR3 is CASSYASGASYEQYF. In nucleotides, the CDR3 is TGTGCCAGCAGTTACGCCTCCGGGGCCTCCTACGAGCAGTACTTC.

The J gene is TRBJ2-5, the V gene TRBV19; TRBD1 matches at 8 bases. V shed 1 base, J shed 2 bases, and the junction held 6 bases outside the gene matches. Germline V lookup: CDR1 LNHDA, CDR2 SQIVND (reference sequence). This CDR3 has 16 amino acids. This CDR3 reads CASSIASGQAQETQYF. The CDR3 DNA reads TGTGCCAGTAGTATAGCTTCGGGACAGGCGCAAGAGACCCAGTACTTC.

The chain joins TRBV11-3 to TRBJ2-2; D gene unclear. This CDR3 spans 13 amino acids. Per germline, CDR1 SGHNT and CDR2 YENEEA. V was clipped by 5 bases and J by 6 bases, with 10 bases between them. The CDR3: CASSPRPAGELFF. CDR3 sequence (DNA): TGTGCCAGCAGCCCGAGGCCGGCCGGGGAGCTGTTTTTT. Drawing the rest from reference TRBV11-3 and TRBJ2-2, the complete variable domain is EAGVVQSPRYKIIEKKQPVAFWCNPISGHNTLYWYLQNLGQGPELLIRYENEEAVDDSQLPKDRFSAERLKGVDSTLKIQPAELGDSAVYLCASSPRPAGELFFGEGSRLTVL.

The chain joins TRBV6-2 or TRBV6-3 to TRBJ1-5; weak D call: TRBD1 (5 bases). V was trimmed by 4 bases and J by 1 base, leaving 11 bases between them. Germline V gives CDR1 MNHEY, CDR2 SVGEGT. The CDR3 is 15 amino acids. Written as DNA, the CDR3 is TGTGCCAGCAGTTTATCCGGGGCAAGCAATCAGCCCCAGCATTTT. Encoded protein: CASSLSGASNQPQHF.